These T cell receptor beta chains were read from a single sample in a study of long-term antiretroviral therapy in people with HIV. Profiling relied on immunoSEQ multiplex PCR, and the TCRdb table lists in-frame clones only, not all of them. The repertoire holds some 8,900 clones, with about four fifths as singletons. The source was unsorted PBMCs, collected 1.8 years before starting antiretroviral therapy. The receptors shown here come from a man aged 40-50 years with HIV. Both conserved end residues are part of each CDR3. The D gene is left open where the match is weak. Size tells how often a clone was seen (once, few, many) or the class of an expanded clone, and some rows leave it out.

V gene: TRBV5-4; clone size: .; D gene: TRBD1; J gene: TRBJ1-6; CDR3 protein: CASSLEGTVNSPLHF; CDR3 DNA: TGTGCCAGCAGCCTGGAGGGGACAGTAAATTCACCCCTCCACTTT
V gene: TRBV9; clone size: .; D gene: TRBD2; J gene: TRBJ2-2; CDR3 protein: CASSVSMGTSGTGELFF; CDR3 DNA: TGTGCCAGCAGCGTATCCATGGGGACTAGCGGCACCGGGGAGCTGTTTTTT
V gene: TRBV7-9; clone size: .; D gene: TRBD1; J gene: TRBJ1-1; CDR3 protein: CASSLDRGPEAFF; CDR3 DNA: TGTGCCAGCAGCTTAGACAGGGGTCCTGAAGCTTTCTTT
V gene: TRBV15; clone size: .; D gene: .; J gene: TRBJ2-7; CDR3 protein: CATSRESTAYEQYF; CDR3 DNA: TGTGCCACCAGCAGAGAATCCACGGCCTACGAGCAGTACTTC
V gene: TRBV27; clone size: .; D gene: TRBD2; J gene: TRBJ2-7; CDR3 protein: CASSPSAGGRHEQYF; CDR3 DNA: TGTGCCAGCAGTCCCTCGGCGGGGGGGCGACACGAGCAGTACTTC
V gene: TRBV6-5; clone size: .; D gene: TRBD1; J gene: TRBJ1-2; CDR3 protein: CASRLGQGHGYTF; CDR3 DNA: TGTGCCAGCAGACTCGGACAGGGTCATGGCTACACCTTC
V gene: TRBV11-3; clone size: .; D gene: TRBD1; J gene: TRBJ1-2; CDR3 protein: CASSLETRGQNYGYTF; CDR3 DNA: TGTGCCAGCAGCTTAGAAACGAGGGGGCAGAACTATGGCTACACCTTC
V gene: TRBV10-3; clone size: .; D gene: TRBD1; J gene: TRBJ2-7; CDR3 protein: CAISETGTDYEQYF; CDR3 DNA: TGTGCCATCAGTGAAACCGGGACAGACTACGAGCAGTACTTC
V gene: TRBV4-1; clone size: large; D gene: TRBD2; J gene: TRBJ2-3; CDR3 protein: CASSQVLAGGLEDTQYF; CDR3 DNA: TGCGCCAGCAGCCAAGTGCTAGCGGGGGGGCTGGAAGATACGCAGTATTTT
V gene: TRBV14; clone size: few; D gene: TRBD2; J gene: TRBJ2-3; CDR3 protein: CASSQEGTAGGPEDTQYF; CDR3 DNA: TGTGCCAGCAGCCAAGAGGGGACGGCGGGGGGGCCCGAAGATACGCAGTATTTT
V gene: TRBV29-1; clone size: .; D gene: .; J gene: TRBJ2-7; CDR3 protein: CSVAGRSYEQYF; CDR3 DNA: TGCAGCGTTGCAGGGAGATCCTACGAGCAGTACTTC
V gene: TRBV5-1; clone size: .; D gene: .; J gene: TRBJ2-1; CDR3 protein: CASSFSYNEQFF; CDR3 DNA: TGCGCCAGCAGCTTCAGTTACAATGAGCAGTTCTTC
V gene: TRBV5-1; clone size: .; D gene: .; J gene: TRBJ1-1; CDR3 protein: CASSSGTYRIEAFF; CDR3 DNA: TGCGCCAGCAGCTCCGGGACCTATAGAATCGAAGCTTTCTTT
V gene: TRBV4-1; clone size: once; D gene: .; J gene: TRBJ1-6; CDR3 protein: CASSQDRGILGTSKALHF; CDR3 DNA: TGCGCCAGCAGCCAAGATCGGGGGATATTAGGGACTTCGAAGGCCCTCCACTTT
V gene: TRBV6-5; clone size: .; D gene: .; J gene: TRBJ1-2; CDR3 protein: CASSSDSYGYTF; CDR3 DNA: TGTGCCAGCAGTTCGGACAGCTATGGCTACACCTTC
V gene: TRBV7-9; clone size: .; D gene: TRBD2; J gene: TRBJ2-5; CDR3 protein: CASSLEGLAAKTQYF; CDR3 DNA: TGTGCCAGCAGCTTGGAGGGACTAGCGGCCAAGACCCAGTACTTC
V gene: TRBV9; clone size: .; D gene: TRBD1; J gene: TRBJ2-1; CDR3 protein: CASSVWTGGDEQFF; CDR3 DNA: TGTGCCAGCAGCGTATGGACAGGGGGTGATGAGCAGTTCTTC
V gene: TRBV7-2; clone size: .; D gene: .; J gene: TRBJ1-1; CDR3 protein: CASSLATAYPEAFF; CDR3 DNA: TGTGCCAGCAGCTTAGCGACAGCATACCCTGAAGCTTTCTTT
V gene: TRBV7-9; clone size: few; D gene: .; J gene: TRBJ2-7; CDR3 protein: CASSSPRGSEQYF; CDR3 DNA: TGTGCCAGCAGCTCTCCAAGGGGAAGCGAGCAGTACTTC
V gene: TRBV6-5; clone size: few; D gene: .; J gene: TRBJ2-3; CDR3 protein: CASSLRGDTQYF; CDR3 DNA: TGTGCCAGCAGTTTACGGGGAGATACGCAGTATTTT
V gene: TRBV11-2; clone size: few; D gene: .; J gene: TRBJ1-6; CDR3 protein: CATMEESYNSPLHF; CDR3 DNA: TGTGCCACCATGGAGGAAAGCTATAATTCACCCCTCCACTTT
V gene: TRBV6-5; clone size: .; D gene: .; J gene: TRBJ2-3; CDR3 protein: CASSLFAGSTDTQYF; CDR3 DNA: TGTGCCAGCAGTTTATTTGCGGGGAGCACAGATACGCAGTATTTT
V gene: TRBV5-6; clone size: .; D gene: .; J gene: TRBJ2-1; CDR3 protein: CASSLGTNNEQFF; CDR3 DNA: TGTGCCAGCAGCTTGGGGACGAACAATGAGCAGTTCTTC
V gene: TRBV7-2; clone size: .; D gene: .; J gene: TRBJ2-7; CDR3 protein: CASSSSFQQYF; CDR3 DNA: TGTGCCAGCAGTTCCTCCTTCCAGCAGTACTTC
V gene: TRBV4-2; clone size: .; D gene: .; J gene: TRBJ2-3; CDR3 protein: CASSQEIVAGTDTQYF; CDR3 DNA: TGTGCCAGCAGCCAAGAGATAGTAGCAGGGACAGATACGCAGTATTTT
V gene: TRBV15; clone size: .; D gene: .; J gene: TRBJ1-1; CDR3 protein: CATSRFRTFMNTEAFF; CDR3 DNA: TGTGCCACCAGCAGATTTAGGACCTTTATGAACACTGAAGCTTTCTTT